The subject of this entry is one TCR beta chain. Its cognate antigen has yet to be identified. Per-nucleotide qualities are absent, and no much larger clonotype sits a single base away. The data belong to a study of blood T cell repertoires in COVID-19 (dated by TCRdb to 2020 to 2022). Describing the broader study: Samples covering the acute and convalescent phases of COVID-19 were provided by collaborators in the United States, Italy and Spain. Subjects who had been exposed to COVID-19, were actively infected with it, or had recovered from it provided the deeply sampled blood TCRbeta repertoires that made up the dataset. The material from the prospective study consisted of cDNA or gDNA derived from T cells, B-cell-depleted T cells, or PBMCs. Samples were obtained from the ongoing ImmuneRACE study (first 160 participants) and from roughly 1,300 subjects provided by 6 global collaborators. The repertoires were released in a freely available public database intended as a resource for research on the immune response to SARS-CoV-2. A de-identified subject ID, COVID-19 status, age in years and sex were almost always included in the sample metadata. Where HLA class I and class II types were available, the types were taken from metadata supplied by the sample provider, not from assay-based typing.

Overall study outcomes, separate from this receptor: The amount of clinical and demographic metadata varied by source and participant and was provided uncurated.

Participants in the prospective study were enrolled through a virtual design, were aged roughly 18 to 90 years, and lived in 24 United States geographic areas. Cohort assignment in the prospective study relied on participant-reported clinical history from a screening survey and a study questionnaire. ImmuneRACE Cohort 3 recovered participants were defined by two consecutive negative NP/OP PCR tests, healthcare professional clearance, or symptom resolution. Each participant in the prospective study had whole blood, serum and a nasopharyngeal or oropharyngeal swab collected by mobile phlebotomists. Over a roughly 2-month period, participants in the prospective study had the option of providing additional blood draws and questionnaires. Prospective study blood samples were shipped either frozen or at room temperature before DNA extraction. V loses 1 base, J loses 4 bases, and the germline ends lie 5 bases apart. The germline V gene yields SNHLY for CDR1 and FYNNEI for CDR2. The cysteine opens and the phenylalanine closes a CDR3 of 13 amino acids. The retained sequence is limited to the CDR3, 39 bases, with the frame set at the first base.

TCRbeta CDR3 regions were amplified from genomic DNA using the immunoSEQ Assay, a bias-controlled multiplex PCR. Per the original workflow: Nucleated cell counts per sample were estimated from amplification of reference gene primers within the assay. Sequence reads were collapsed and filtered to measure the absolute abundance of every unique TCRbeta CDR3 rearrangement. For each sample, productive Simpson clonality was calculated by taking the square root of Simpson's diversity index across productive rearrangements. Not all clones reach the TCRdb copy of this immuneACCESS table, which keeps in-frame sequences only. Checked studies attribute under half of the gap to unresolved V genes and leave the rest unexplained. V, J and clone size are taken as reported in that table, and D and trimming were inferred from the DNA itself. The sample yields approximately 300,000 clones; around 90% were counted once. Jointly, the top ten make up 2% to 3% of the sample.

The receptor was derived from a man aged 55 to 69 who had recovered from COVID-19. The sequencing input was PBMCs or T cells enriched from blood (not recorded which). The chain couples TRBV2 to TRBJ1-5, with the D gene not clear enough to name. The CDR3 in this case is CASSEERNQPQHF. The DNA is as follows: TGTGCCAGCAGTGAAGAGAGGAATCAGCCCCAGCATTTT. The CDR3, completed at both ends by the reference TRBV2 and TRBJ1-5 genes, gives the full variable domain EPEVTQTPSHQVTQMGQEVILRCVPISNHLYFYWYRQILGQKVEFLVSFYNNEISEKSEIFDDQFSVERPDGSNFTLKIRSTKLEDSAMYFCASSEERNQPQHFGDGTRLSIL.